The 22 T cell receptor beta chains in this list originate from one sample, sequenced in a study of blood T cell repertoires in COVID-19. Data came from immunoSEQ multiplex PCR; TCRdb stores just in-frame clones and leaves some out. Of about 180,000 clones listed, 75% to 80% were seen once; the top ten hold 26%. The sequenced sample consisted of peripheral blood. Receptors originate from a woman between 70 and 85 years old with acute or convalescent COVID-19.

The rearrangement joins TRBV5-6 to TRBJ1-2; 9 nucleotides agree with TRBD1. In germline, CDR1 is SGHDT, CDR2 YYEEEE. This CDR3 spans 13 amino acids. With V trimmed by 6 bases and J by 8 bases, 8 bases remained unmatched. The CDR3 region has the DNA TGTGCCAGCACACTACAGGGGGCTCACGGCTACACCTTC. It yields the protein CASTLQGAHGYTF.

V gene TRBV29-1 combines with J gene TRBJ1-4; D is uncertain. V lost 3 bases, J lost 2 bases, and 16 bases lay in between. The CDR3 contains 16 residues. CDR1 is SQVTM, CDR2 ANQGSEA, per germline. The chain's CDR3 is CSVEGGSSGTNEKLFF. Here the CDR3 DNA reads TGCAGCGTTGAGGGTGGTAGCTCGGGGACTAATGAAAAACTGTTTTTT.

This chain uses TRBV18 with TRBJ2-3; 7 nucleotides line up with TRBD1. The CDR3 has 15 residues. Germline loops: CDR1 KGHSH, CDR2 LQKENI. Trimming at V came to 4 bases and at J to 1 base, leaving 5 bases not matched to a gene. The CDR3 region is CASSLRQGGTDTQYF. As DNA, the CDR3 is TGTGCCAGCTCACTACGACAGGGAGGCACAGATACGCAGTATTTT.

The chain combines TRBV2 with TRBJ2-1; 13 nucleotides line up with TRBD2. Germline CDR1 and CDR2: SNHLY and FYNNEI. V dropped 5 bases and J dropped 10; count of bases not matched to a gene: 8. The CDR3 extends over 15 amino acids. The CDR3 DNA reads TGTGCCAGCAGTTGGACTAGCGGGAGAGTCGGGGAGCAGTTCTTC. Amino acid sequence: CASSWTSGRVGEQFF.

This clone was recorded a few times. This rearrangement joins TRBV13 to TRBJ2-1, with TRBD2 matching 8 bases. The V and J ends lost 4 bases and 3 bases, in that order; junction bases with no gene match: 5. In germline, CDR1 is PRHDT, CDR2 FYEKMQ (reference sequence). The CDR3 loop spans 15 amino acids. CDR3 loop: CASSSAGVYYNEQFF. CDR3 in DNA: TGTGCCAGCAGCTCAGCGGGAGTTTACTACAATGAGCAGTTCTTC.

This CDR3 is CASSLRGQGDTEAFF. The CDR3 region has the DNA TGTGCCAGCTCACTGAGGGGACAGGGGGACACTGAAGCTTTCTTT. The chain links TRBV18 to TRBJ1-1, with 11 bases fitting TRBD1. V lost 4 bases and J lost 3; bases outside the gene matches: 4. CDR3 length equals 15 residues. The germline V gene encodes CDR1 KGHSH and CDR2 LQKENI. Together with reference TRBV18 and TRBJ1-1, the CDR3 gives the full variable domain: NAGVMQNPRHLVRRRGQEARLRCSPMKGHSHVYWYRQLPEEGLKFMVYLQKENIIDESGMPKERFSAEFPKEGPSILRIQQVVRGDSAAYFCASSLRGQGDTEAFFGQGTRLTVV.

This sequence joins TRBV19 and TRBJ2-1, with 7 bases fitting TRBD2. CDR3 length equals 14 residues. CDR1 and CDR2 (germline): LNHDA, SQIVND (reference sequence). Trimming at V came to 9 bases and at J to 0 bases, leaving 5 bases not matched to a gene. CDR3 protein: CASRAGSSYNEQFF. In DNA, the CDR3 is TGTGCCAGCCGAGCGGGGAGCTCCTACAATGAGCAGTTCTTC. The complete variable domain, with remaining parts taken from reference TRBV19 and TRBJ2-1, reads DGGITQSPKYLFRKEGQNVTLSCEQNLNHDAMYWYRQDPGQGLRLIYYSQIVNDFQKGDIAEGYSVSREKKESFPLTVTSAQKNPTAFYLCASRAGSSYNEQFFGPGTRLTVL.

The CDR3 loop is CASSQLPTSAEQYF. CDR3 in DNA: TGTGCCAGCAGCCAATTACCGACTAGCGCCGAGCAGTACTTC. V gene TRBV3-1 (or the pseudogene TRBV3-2) combines with J gene TRBJ2-7; 8 bases are a match to TRBD2. This CDR3 has 14 residues. Germline V gives CDR1 LGHDT, CDR2 YNNKEL (reference sequence). The trim removed 2 bases at V and 6 bases at J, leaving 6 bases unmatched.

This chain connects TRBV5-6 to TRBJ1-2; D possibly corresponds to TRBD1 (5 bases). The V end was cut by 1 base, the J end by 4 bases, with 14 bases between. This CDR3 has 15 amino acids. CDR1 and CDR2 from the germline V gene are SGHDT and YYEEEE. CDR3 in amino acids: CASSLLGARGYGYTF. CDR3 sequence (DNA): TGTGCCAGCAGCTTGCTTGGGGCGCGGGGCTATGGCTACACCTTC. Drawing the rest from reference TRBV5-6 and TRBJ1-2, the complete variable domain is DAGVTQSPTHLIKTRGQQVTLRCSPKSGHDTVSWYQQALGQGPQFIFQYYEEEERQRGNFPDRFSGHQFPNYSSELNVNALLLGDSALYLCASSLLGARGYGYTFGSGTRLTVV.

The rearrangement links TRBV5-1 to TRBJ2-7, with 7 bases identical to TRBD1. The CDR3 is made up of 15 amino acids. V was pared by 2 bases and J by 5 bases, with 10 bases of the junction left unmatched. Germline CDR1 reads SGHRS; CDR2 reads YFSETQ. The CDR3, as DNA: TGCGCCAGCAGCTTCAGACCGACAGGGACCCACGAGCAGTACTTC. Its translation is CASSFRPTGTHEQYF.

This chain links TRBV2 with TRBJ1-6, with unresolved D. The CDR3 contains 16 residues. Trimming left V 1 base short and J 4 bases short, with 11 bases between. Germline CDR1 and CDR2: SNHLY and FYNNEI. CDR3 residues: CASSEERLAYNSPLHF. For the CDR3, the DNA is TGTGCCAGCAGTGAAGAGCGACTTGCATATAATTCACCCCTCCACTTT.

The rearrangement joins TRBV5-4 to TRBJ2-3; the match to TRBD2 covers 12 bases. Trimming at V came to 0 bases and at J to 6 bases, leaving 2 bases not matched to a gene. This CDR3 spans 15 amino acids. CDR1 SGHNT and CDR2 YYREEE come from the germline V gene (reference sequence). In DNA, the CDR3 is TGTGCCAGCAGCTTGGTCCTAGCGGGAGGGGATACGCAGTATTTT. It translates to CASSLVLAGGDTQYF.

This chain connects TRBV6-2 or TRBV6-3 to TRBJ2-3; 9 nucleotides line up with TRBD1. The CDR3 has 15 residues. Germline loops: CDR1 MNHEY, CDR2 SVGEGT. V lost 5 bases to trimming and J lost 2 bases; unmatched junction nucleotides: 5. CDR3 bases: TGTGCCAGCAGTAGGGGACAGGGTTACACAGATACGCAGTATTTT. It encodes CASSRGQGYTDTQYF.

This chain uses TRBV12-3 or TRBV12-4 with TRBJ2-7; TRBD2 is a possible D gene (6 bases). CDR3 length: 12 residues. The germline V and J ends were trimmed by 8 bases and 3 bases, with 11 bases remaining between them. The DNA for the CDR3 is TGTGCCAGCGGGGGGTTCTTCTACGAGCAGTACTTC. This encodes CASGGFFYEQYF.

The V call is TRBV18, the J call TRBJ2-2, with D perhaps TRBD1 (5 bases). The V and J ends lost 3 bases and 3 bases respectively, with 11 bases between them. Germline V gene sequence: CDR1 KGHSH, CDR2 LQKENI. The CDR3 extends over 15 amino acids. CDR3 loop: CASSPQDTYTGELFF. The CDR3 DNA is TGTGCCAGCTCACCCCAGGACACCTACACCGGGGAGCTGTTTTTT. Variable domain in full (rest from reference TRBV18 and TRBJ2-2): NAGVMQNPRHLVRRRGQEARLRCSPMKGHSHVYWYRQLPEEGLKFMVYLQKENIIDESGMPKERFSAEFPKEGPSILRIQQVVRGDSAAYFCASSPQDTYTGELFFGEGSRLTVL.

This rearrangement joins TRBV2 to TRBJ1-4; TRBD1 agrees at 9 bases. CDR1 is SNHLY, CDR2 FYNNEI, per germline. This CDR3 region has 15 residues. V shed 4 bases, J shed 15 bases, and the junction held 15 bases outside the gene matches. In nucleotides, the CDR3 is TGTGCCAGCAGTGCAGAGGGACAGGGAGCATTCGGGGTGTTTTTT. Its protein is CASSAEGQGAFGVFF.

The chain recombines TRBV18 with TRBJ2-1, with 12 bases fitting TRBD2. The CDR3 is 17 amino acids. The germline V gene encodes CDR1 KGHSH and CDR2 LQKENI. J lost 10 bases, V lost 3 bases, and 13 bases had no gene match. CDR3 protein: CASSPRTAGLAGSEQFF. CDR3 nucleotide sequence: TGTGCCAGCTCACCCCGCACTGCAGGACTAGCGGGATCAGAGCAGTTCTTC.

Written as DNA, the CDR3 is TGTGCCAGCAGCGTGTCGGCGGAGGCGAACACCGGGGAGCTGTTTTTT. Protein product: CASSVSAEANTGELFF. V usage is TRBV5-5 and J usage is TRBJ2-2; weak D call: TRBD2 (5 bases). This CDR3 comprises 16 residues. V gave up 4 bases and J gave up 0 bases, with 13 bases separating them. Germline CDR1 is SGHKS and CDR2 is YYEKEE (reference sequence).

J is TRBJ2-1 and V is TRBV6-5; TRBD1 matches 7 bases. Trimming cost V 4 bases and J 2 bases; bases outside gene matches: 5. Germline V CDR1 and CDR2: MNHEY, SVGAGI. This CDR3 has 15 amino acids. The CDR3 reads CASSLDRFAYNEQFF. The CDR3 nucleotides are TGTGCCAGCAGTTTGGACAGGTTCGCCTACAATGAGCAGTTCTTC.

The rearrangement joins TRBV29-1 to TRBJ2-1; TRBD2 agrees at 8 bases. Trimming took 3 bases from V and 13 from J; bases not matched to a gene: 8. There are 12 residues in the CDR3. CDR1 is SQVTM and CDR2 is ANQGSEA in the germline V gene. The CDR3 reads CSVDVGGRNQFF. CDR3 DNA sequence: TGCAGCGTTGATGTGGGCGGGAGGAACCAGTTCTTC.

This clone appeared a few times. This chain links TRBV5-1 with TRBJ2-4, with D possibly being TRBD1 (6 bases). V lost 1 base, J lost 0 bases, and 14 bases lay in between. Germline loops: CDR1 SGHRS, CDR2 YFSETQ. CDR3 length: 17 residues. The DNA for the CDR3 is TGCGCCAGCAGCTTGACGGGGACCAGGGGAGCCAAAAACATTCAGTACTTC. It codes for CASSLTGTRGAKNIQYF.

The V call is TRBV6-5, the J call TRBJ1-2; D gene unclear. Germline CDR1 is MNHEY and CDR2 is SVGAGI. The V end lost 10 bases, the J end lost 2 bases, and 17 bases lay between the germline ends. The CDR3 sequence is 14 residues long. CDR3 region: CATLSTPPNYGYTF. The CDR3 DNA follows: TGTGCCACGCTATCGACTCCACCGAACTATGGCTACACCTTC.